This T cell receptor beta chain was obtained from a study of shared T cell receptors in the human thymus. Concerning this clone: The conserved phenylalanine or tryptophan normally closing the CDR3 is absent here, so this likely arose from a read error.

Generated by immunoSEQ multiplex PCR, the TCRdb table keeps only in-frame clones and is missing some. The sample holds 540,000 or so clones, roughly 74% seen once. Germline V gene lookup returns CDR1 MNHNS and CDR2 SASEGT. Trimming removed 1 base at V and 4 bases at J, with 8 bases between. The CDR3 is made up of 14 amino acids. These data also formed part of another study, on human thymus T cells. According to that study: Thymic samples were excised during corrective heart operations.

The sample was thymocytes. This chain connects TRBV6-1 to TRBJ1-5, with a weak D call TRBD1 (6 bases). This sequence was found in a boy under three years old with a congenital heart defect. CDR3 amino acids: CASSEVGQNQPQHV. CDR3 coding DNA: TGTGCCAGCAGTGAAGTAGGACAGAATCAGCCCCAGCATGTT.